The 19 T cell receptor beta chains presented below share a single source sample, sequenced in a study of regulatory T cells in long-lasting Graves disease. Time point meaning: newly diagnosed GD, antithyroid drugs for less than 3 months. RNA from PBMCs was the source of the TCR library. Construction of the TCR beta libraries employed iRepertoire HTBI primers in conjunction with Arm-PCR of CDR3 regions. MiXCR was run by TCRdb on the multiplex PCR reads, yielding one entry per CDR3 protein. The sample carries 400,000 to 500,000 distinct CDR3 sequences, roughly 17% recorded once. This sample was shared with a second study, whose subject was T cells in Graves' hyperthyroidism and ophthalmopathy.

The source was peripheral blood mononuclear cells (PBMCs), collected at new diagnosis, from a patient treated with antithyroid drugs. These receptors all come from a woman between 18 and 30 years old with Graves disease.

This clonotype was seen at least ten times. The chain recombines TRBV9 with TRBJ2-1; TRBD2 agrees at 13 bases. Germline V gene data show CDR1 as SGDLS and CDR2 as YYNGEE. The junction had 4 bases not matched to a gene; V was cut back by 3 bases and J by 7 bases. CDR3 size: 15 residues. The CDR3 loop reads CASSAGTSGINEQFF. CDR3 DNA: TGTGCCAGCAGCGCCGGGACTAGCGGGATTAATGAGCAGTTCTTC.

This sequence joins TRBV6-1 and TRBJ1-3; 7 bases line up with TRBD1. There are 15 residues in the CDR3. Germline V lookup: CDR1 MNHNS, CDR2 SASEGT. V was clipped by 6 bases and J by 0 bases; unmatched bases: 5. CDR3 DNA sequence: TGTGCCAGCAGGAGAACAGGGGACTCTGGAAACACCATATATTTT. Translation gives CASRRTGDSGNTIYF.

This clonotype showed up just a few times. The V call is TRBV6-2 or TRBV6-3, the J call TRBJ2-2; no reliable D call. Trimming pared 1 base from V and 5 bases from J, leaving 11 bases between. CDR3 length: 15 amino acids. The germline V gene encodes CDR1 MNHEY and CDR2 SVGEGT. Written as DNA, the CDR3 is TGTGCCAGCAGTTACTTGCCAAGTCTGACCGGGGAGCTGTTTTTT. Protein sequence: CASSYLPSLTGELFF.

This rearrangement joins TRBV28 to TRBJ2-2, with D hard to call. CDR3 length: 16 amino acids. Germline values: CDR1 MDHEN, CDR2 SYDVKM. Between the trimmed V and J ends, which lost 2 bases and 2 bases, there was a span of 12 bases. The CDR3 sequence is CASSLIIGLNTGELFF. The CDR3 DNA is TGTGCCAGCAGTTTAATTATTGGCCTTAACACCGGGGAGCTGTTTTTT. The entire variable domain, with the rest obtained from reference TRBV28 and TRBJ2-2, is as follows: DVKVTQSSRYLVKRTGEKVFLECVQDMDHENMFWYRQDPGLGLRLIYFSYDVKMKEKGDIPEGYSVSREKKERFSLILESASTNQTSMYLCASSLIIGLNTGELFFGEGSRLTVL.

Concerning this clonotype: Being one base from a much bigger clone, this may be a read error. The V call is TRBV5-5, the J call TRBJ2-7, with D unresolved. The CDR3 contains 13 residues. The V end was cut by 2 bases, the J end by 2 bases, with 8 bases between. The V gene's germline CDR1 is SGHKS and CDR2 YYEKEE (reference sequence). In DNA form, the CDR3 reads TGTGCCAGCAGCTTCACAGAGACCTACGAGCAGTACTTC. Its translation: CASSFTETYEQYF.

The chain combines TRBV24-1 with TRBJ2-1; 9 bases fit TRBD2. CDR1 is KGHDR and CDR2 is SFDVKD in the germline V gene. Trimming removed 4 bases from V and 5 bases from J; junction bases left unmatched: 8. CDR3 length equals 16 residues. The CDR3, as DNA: TGTGCCACCAGTGACCCTCTAGCGGGAAGGGACAATGAGCAGTTCTTC. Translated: CATSDPLAGRDNEQFF.

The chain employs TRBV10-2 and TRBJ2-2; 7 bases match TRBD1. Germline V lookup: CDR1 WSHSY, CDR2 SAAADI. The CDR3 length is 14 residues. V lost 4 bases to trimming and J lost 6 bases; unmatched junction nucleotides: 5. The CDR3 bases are TGCGCCAGCAGTGCGCAGGGGGACGCCGGGGAGCTGTTTTTT. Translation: CASSAQGDAGELFF.

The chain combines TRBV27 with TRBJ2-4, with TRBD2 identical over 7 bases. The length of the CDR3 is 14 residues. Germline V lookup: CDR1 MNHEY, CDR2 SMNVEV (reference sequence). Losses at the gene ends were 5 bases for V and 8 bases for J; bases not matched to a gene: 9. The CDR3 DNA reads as TGTGCCAGCAGTACAAGGAGGGCGGGAGACATTCAGTACTTC. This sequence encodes CASSTRRAGDIQYF.

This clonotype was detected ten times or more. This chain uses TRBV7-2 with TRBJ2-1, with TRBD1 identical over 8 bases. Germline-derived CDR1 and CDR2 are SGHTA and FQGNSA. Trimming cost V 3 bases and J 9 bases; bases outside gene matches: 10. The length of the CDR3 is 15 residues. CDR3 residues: CASSFSWTGSGEQFF. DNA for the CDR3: TGTGCCAGCAGCTTCTCTTGGACAGGGTCGGGTGAGCAGTTCTTC.

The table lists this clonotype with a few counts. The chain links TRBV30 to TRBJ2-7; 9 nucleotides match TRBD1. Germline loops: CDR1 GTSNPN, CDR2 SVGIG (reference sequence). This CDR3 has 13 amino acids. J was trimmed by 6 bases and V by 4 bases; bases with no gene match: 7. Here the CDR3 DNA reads TGTGCCTGGACTCCGGGACAGGGCCTCGAGCAGTACTTC. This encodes CAWTPGQGLEQYF. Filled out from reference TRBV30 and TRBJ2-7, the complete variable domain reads SQTIHQWPATLVQPVGSPLSLECTVEGTSNPNLYWYRQAAGRGLQLLFYSVGIGQISSEVPQNLSASRPQDRQFILSSKKLLLSDSGFYLCAWTPGQGLEQYFGPGTRLTVT.

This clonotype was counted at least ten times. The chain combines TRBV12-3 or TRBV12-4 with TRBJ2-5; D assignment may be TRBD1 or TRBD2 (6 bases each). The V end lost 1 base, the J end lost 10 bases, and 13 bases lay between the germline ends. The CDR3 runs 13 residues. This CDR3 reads CASSLGSGEDQYF. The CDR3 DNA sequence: TGTGCCAGCAGTTTAGGGTCAGGGGAGGACCAGTACTTC.

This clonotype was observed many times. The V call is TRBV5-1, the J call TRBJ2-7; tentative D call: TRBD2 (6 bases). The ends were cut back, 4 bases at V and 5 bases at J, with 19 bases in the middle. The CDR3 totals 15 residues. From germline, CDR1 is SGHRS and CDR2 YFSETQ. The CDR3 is CASSGTPGDGHEQYF. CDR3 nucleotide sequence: TGCGCCAGCAGCGGGACCCCGGGAGACGGCCACGAGCAGTACTTC.

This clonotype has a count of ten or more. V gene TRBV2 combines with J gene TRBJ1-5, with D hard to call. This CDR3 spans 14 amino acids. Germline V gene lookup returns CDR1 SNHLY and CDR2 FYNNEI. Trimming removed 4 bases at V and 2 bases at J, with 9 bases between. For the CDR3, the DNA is TGTGCCAGCAGTGTCGGCCGGGGCAATCAGCCCCAGCATTTT. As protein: CASSVGRGNQPQHF.

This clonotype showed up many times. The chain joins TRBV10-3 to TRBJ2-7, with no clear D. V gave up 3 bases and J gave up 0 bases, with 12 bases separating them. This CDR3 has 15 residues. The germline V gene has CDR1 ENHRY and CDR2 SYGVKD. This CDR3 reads CAISDPGALSYEQYF. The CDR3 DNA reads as TGTGCCATCAGTGACCCCGGAGCCCTCTCCTACGAGCAGTACTTC.

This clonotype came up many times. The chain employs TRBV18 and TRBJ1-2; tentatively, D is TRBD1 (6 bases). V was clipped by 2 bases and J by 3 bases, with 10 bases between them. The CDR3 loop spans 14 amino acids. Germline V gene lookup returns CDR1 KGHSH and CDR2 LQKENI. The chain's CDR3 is CASSPTGRDYGYTF. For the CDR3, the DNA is TGTGCCAGCTCACCAACAGGGCGGGACTATGGCTACACCTTC.

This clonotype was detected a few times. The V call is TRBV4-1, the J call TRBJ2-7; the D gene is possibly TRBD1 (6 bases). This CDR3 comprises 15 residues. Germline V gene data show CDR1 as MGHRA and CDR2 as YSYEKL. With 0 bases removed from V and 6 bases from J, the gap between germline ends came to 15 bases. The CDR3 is CASSQDPSTGIEQYF. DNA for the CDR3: TGCGCCAGCAGCCAAGACCCATCTACAGGGATCGAGCAGTACTTC.

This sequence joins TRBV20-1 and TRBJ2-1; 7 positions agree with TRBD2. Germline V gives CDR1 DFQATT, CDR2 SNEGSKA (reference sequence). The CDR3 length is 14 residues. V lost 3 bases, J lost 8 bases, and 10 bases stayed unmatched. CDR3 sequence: CSASGGEGFYEQFF. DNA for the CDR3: TGCAGTGCTAGTGGAGGGGAGGGGTTTTATGAGCAGTTCTTC.

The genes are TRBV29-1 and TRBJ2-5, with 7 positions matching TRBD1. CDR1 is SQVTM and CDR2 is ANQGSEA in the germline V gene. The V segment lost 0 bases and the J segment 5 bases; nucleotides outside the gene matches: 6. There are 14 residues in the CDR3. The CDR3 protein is CSVEDQGVMETQYF. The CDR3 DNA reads TGCAGCGTTGAAGACCAGGGGGTGATGGAGACCCAGTACTTC.

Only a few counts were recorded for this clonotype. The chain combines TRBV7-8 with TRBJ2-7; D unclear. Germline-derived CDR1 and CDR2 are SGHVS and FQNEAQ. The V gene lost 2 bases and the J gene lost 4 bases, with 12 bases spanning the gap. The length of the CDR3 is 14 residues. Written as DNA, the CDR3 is TGTGCCAGCAGCTTACTCTTGAACCCTTACGAGCAGTACTTC. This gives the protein CASSLLLNPYEQYF.